This T cell receptor beta chain originates from a study of glioma-infiltrating T cells (TCRdb year 2016). Background for the entire study: The study sequenced TCR alpha- and beta-chain repertoires from glioma tissue, from non-neoplastic brain tissue and from matched peripheral blood mononuclear cells. To measure divergence between tissue and blood T-cell populations, each tissue-infiltrating repertoire was compared with the peripheral blood repertoire of the same patient. Three low-grade glioma patients, several primary glioblastoma patients, and three non-glioma patients who contributed non-neoplastic brain tissue made up the paired cohort. Paper-wide results and their limitations: Only a very small number of CDR3 sequences turned up in both tissue and blood, a result put down to high CDR3 diversity combined with limited sampling. Small numbers underpinned the group comparisons: eight glioblastoma patients, three low-grade glioma patients and three non-neoplastic patients. In non-neoplastic patients, VJ-independent divergence between tissue and blood fell below expectation, whereas in all gliomas, and especially in low-grade gliomas, the divergence rose above expectation.

Concerning this clonotype: What antigen it recognizes has not been identified. No quality values exist for individual bases; no much larger clone is one base distant.

TCR alpha and beta CDR3 regions were amplified with the iRepertoire nested amplicon-rescue multiplex PCR (arm-PCR) platform from RNA. The input for one-step reverse transcription and amplification was roughly 95-400 ng of tissue mRNA or PBMC total RNA. After bead purification, a secondary multiplex PCR added Illumina adapters, and libraries were gel-purified between 200 and 400 bp. Demultiplexing relied on internal 6-nucleotide barcodes carried by the libraries. Sequencing of the libraries was done on an Illumina MiSeq using 2x220 or 2x250 nucleotide paired-end reads. In the source study's methods: FLASH 1.2.11 was used to merge paired reads, and BWA-MEM then aligned the reads to the GRCh37 human genome before TRA and TRB reads were extracted. V and J assignment used an IMGT-derived reference of cassette sequences and CDR3 motifs that included pseudogenes. Reads were translated in three frames, and productive CDR3s were defined by a C…FGXG motif without stop codons. A clonotype was defined as a unique combination of a V-J cassette pair and a CDR3 amino acid sequence. Reads were filtered by Hamming distance, thresholded by each sample's sequence error rate in mapped regions. The raw public data were reprocessed by TCRdb itself: fastp quality trimming at Q25, MiXCR clonotype calling, in-frame beta chains only. One record per CDR3 amino acid sequence lists the most common genes and DNA. It is TCRdb's table, rather than the study itself, that gives the V and J calls and clone size. The sample contains some 180,000 distinct CDR3 sequences, 30% to 40% of them found a single time. 20% to 25% of the sample is in the top ten clones.

There are 17 amino acids in the CDR3, from cysteine to phenylalanine inclusive. Only the CDR3 DNA stays, 51 bases, in frame from base 1. After removal of 0 bases from V and 4 bases from J, the junction retains 7 bases not matched to a gene. According to the germline V gene, CDR1 reads KGHSH and CDR2 reads LQKENI. The clonotype was recovered from a human donor with low-grade glioma or glioblastoma, undergoing nonglioma brain surgery, or in good health (not recorded which). The sequence is built from TRBV18 and TRBJ2-2; 8 bases in the middle match TRBD1. The sequencing input was glioma tissue, nonneoplastic brain tissue, or PBMCs (not recorded which). The nucleotide sequence is given as TGTGCCAGCTCACCACCTCGAGGACAGGGCGGCACCGGGGAGCTGTTTTTT. Its amino acids are CASSPPRGQGGTGELFF.